This TCR beta chain was obtained from a study of cytomegalovirus exposure and HLA in healthy donors. The study, taken as a whole, reports: Sequence variants that were highly shared formed a cluster that was likely a sequencing artifact. Among the most significant clusters, several appeared linked to common viral pathogens in a later analysis.

V was shortened by 1 base and J by 5 bases, with 9 bases between the two germline ends. The CDR3 loop spans 13 amino acids. Germline-derived CDR1 and CDR2 are SGHVS and FQNEAQ. To note about this clone: No antigen is known for it.

PCR used 60 Vbeta primers and 13 Jbeta primers. Assay used: immunoSEQ multiplex PCR; TCRdb lists only in-frame clones, some missing. The sample carries hundreds of thousands of clones, roughly 87% recorded once. What was sequenced was PBMCs. J is TRBJ2-7 and V is TRBV7-8; D is perhaps TRBD2 (6 bases). The TCR originated in a man aged 35 to 55 in good health and CMV-seropositive. The DNA for the CDR3 is TGTGCCAGCAGCTTAGACCGGGGGAACGAGCAGTACGTC. This codes for CASSLDRGNEQYV.